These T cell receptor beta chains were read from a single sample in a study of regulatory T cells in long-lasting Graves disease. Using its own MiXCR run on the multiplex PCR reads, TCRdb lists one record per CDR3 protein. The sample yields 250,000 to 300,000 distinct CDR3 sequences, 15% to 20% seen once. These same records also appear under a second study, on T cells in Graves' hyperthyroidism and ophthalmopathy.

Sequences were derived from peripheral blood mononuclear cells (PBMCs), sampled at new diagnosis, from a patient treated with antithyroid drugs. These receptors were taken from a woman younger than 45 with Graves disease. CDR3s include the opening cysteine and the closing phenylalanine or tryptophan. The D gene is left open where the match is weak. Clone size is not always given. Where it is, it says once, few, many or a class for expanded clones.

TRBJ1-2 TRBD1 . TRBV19 TGTGCCAGTAGTATAGAACCCGGACAGGCGACTTATGGCTACACCTTC CASSIEPGQATYGYTF
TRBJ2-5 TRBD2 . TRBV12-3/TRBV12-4 TGTGCCAGCAGTTCCGTAGCGGGGGAACAAGAGACCCAGTACTTC CASSSVAGEQETQYF
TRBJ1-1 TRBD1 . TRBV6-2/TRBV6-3 TGTGCCAGCAGTTACGGGACAGGGGGCTCGGGCACTGAAGCTTTCTTT CASSYGTGGSGTEAFF
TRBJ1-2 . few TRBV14 TGTGCCAGCAGCCTTCAAACAGGGTACTATGGCTACACCTTC CASSLQTGYYGYTF
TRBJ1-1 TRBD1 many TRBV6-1 TGTGCCAGCAGAATTCTAAACAGGGGGAACACTGAAGCTTTCTTT CASRILNRGNTEAFF
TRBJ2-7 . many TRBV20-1 TGCAGTGCTAGAAGAGGAGTGACCTACGAGCAGTACTTC CSARRGVTYEQYF
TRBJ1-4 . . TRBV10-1 TGCGCCAGACGGTCCAGGGTAAATGAAAAACTGTTTTTT CARRSRVNEKLFF
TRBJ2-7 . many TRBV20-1 TGCAGTGCTAGGTCAGGAAAGATGGACTACGAGCAGTACTTC CSARSGKMDYEQYF
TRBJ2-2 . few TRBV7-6 TGTGCCAGCAGCTTAGTCACCCTAGCCACCGGGGAGCTGTTTTTT CASSLVTLATGELFF
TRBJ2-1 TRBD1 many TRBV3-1 TGTGCCAGCACCGTGGGGACAGGGGGCTACAATGAGCAGTTCTTC CASTVGTGGYNEQFF
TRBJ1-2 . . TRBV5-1 TGCGCCAGCAGCTTGGGGGGAACTGTTTTTAACTATGGCTACACCTTC CASSLGGTVFNYGYTF
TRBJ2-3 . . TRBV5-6 TGTGCCAGCAGCTTGGGGGCAGACAGCACAGATACGCAGTATTTT CASSLGADSTDTQYF
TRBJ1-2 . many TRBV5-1 TGCGCCAGCAGCTTGCAGGAAAACTATGGCTACACCTTC CASSLQENYGYTF
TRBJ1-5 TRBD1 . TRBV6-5 TGTGCCAGCAGTTACTCGGGACAGGGAGATAATCAGCCCCAGCATTTT CASSYSGQGDNQPQHF
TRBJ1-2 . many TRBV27 TGTGCCAGCAAACATCTCGACTATGGCTACACCTTC CASKHLDYGYTF
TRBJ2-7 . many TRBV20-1 TGCAGTGCTAGAGATTATTCGGCGGGGGCGACCTCCTACGAGCAGTACTTC CSARDYSAGATSYEQYF
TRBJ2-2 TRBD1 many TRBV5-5 TGTGCCAGCAGCTTTGCTACAGGGGGTACGAGTACCGGGGAGCTGTTTTTT CASSFATGGTSTGELFF
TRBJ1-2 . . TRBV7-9 TGTGCCAGCAGCGAACGAGCCGGAGGGAACCAGCGGGGCTACACCTTC CASSERAGGNQRGYTF
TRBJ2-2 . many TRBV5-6 TGTGCCAGCACCGTGACAGGTGCCTACACCGGGGAGCTGTTTTTT CASTVTGAYTGELFF
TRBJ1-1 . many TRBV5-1 TGCGCCAGCAGCTTCGCTGATAGCACTGAAGCTTTCTTT CASSFADSTEAFF
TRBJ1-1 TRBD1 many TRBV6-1 TGTGCCAGCAGTAGGACAGGGGGGAGGAACACTGAAGCTTTCTTT CASSRTGGRNTEAFF
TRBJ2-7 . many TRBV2 TGTGCCAGCCAGACCTACGAGCAGTACTTC CASQTYEQYF
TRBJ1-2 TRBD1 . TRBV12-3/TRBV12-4 TGTGCCAGCAGTTTCCGGACAGGGCACCGGGGCTACACCTTC CASSFRTGHRGYTF
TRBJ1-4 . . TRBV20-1 TGCAGTGCGCATGATGGAGGGATTAATGAAAAACTGTTTTTT CSAHDGGINEKLFF
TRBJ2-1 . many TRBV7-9 TGTGCCAGCAGCGAACAGGGTTGGCAAAATGAGCAGTTCTTC CASSEQGWQNEQFF
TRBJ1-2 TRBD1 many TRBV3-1 TGTGCCAGCAGTTACCGAGACAGGGGAGGCTACACCTTC CASSYRDRGGYTF
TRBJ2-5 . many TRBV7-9 TGTGCCAGCAGCTTAGTTTGGACAGACCAAGAGACCCAGTACTTC CASSLVWTDQETQYF
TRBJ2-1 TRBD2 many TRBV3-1 TGTGCCAGCAGCCCGGGGGGGGGCCCCTACAATGAGCAGTTCTTC CASSPGGGPYNEQFF
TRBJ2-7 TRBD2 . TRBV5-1 TGCGCCAGCGGGACTAGCGGGGGCCGGGACGAGCAGTACTTC CASGTSGGRDEQYF
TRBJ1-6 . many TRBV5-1 TGCGCCAGCAGAACTGGGGGCCCAGGGAATAATTCACCCCTCCACTTT CASRTGGPGNNSPLHF
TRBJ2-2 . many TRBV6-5 TGTGCCAGCAGTTACTTTGAAGGCAGCATACCCCCGCCCACCGGGGAGCTGTTTTTT CASSYFEGSIPPPTGELFF
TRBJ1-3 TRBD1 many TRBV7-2 TGTGCCAGCAGCTTAACGGCGACAGGGAGCTCTGGAAACACCATATATTTT CASSLTATGSSGNTIYF
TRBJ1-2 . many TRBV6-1 TGTGCCAGCAGTGAAGACATAACAGGGTCGGTAGTCGGCTACACCTTC CASSEDITGSVVGYTF
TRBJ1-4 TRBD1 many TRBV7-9 TGTGCCAGCAGCCGAGGGACAGGGGGCGGCGAAAAACTGTTTTTT CASSRGTGGGEKLFF
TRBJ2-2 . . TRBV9 TGTGCCAGCAGCAACCTTGCGACTAGAAGGGCCGGGGAGCTGTTTTTT CASSNLATRRAGELFF
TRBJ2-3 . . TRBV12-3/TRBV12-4 TGTGCCAGCAGTCTACAGGTCAGAGATACGCAGTATTTT CASSLQVRDTQYF
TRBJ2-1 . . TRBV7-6 TGTGCCAGCAGCTTGCGGGACAGCTCCTACAATGAGCAGTTCTTC CASSLRDSSYNEQFF
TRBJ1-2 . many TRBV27 TGTGCCAGCAGCCAGGACAGTGCCTATAACTATGGCTACACCTTC CASSQDSAYNYGYTF
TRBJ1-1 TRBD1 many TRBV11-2 TGTGCCAGCAGCTTAGTTGGGACAGGGGGCGAGATTACTGAAGCTTTCTTT CASSLVGTGGEITEAFF
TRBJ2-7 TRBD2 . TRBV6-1 TGCGCCAGCAGTGAGTCGAGCGGGGGATCCTACGAGCAGTACTTC CASSESSGGSYEQYF
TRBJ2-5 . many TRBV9 TGTGCCAGCAGCGCCGAAACCCAAGAGACCCAGTACTTC CASSAETQETQYF
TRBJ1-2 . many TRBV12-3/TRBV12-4 TGTGCCAGCAGTTTCAACGGAAACTATGGCTACACCTTC CASSFNGNYGYTF
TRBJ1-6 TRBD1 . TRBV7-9 TGTGCCAGCAGGGGGGACAGCTACAACCCGAATAATTCACCCCTCCACTTT CASRGDSYNPNNSPLHF
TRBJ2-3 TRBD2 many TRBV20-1 TGCAGTGCTGGGCGGGGGGGCACAGATACGCAGTATTTT CSAGRGGTDTQYF
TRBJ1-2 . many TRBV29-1 TGCAGCGTTGACCCCTCAAAATCGGGCTACACCTTC CSVDPSKSGYTF
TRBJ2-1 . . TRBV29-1 TGCAGCGTTGACGGGCAGGGGCTTGTGGATGAGCAGTTCTTC CSVDGQGLVDEQFF
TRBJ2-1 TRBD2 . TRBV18 TGTGCCAGCTCACTGGGACTAGCGGGAGGCATTGAGCAGTTCTTC CASSLGLAGGIEQFF
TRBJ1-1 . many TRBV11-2 TGTGCCAGCAGCTGGGGACACAAGAACACTGAAGCTTTCTTT CASSWGHKNTEAFF
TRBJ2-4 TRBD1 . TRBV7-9 TGTGCCAGCAGCCCCAAGCCGGGACAGCACAAAAACATTCAGTACTTC CASSPKPGQHKNIQYF
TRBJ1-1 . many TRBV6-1 TGTGCCAGCAGGCTGGACACTAACACTGAAGCTTTCTTT CASRLDTNTEAFF